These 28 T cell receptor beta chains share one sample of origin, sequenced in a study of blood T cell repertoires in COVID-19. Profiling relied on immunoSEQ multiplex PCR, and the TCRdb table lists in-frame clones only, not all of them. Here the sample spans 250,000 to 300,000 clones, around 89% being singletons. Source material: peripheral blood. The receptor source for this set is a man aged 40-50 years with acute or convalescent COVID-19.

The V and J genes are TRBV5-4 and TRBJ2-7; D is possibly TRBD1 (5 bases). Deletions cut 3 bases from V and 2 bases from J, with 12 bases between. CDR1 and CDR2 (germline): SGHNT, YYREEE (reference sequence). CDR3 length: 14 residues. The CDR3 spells CASSYPDRPYEQYF. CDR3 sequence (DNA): TGTGCCAGCAGCTACCCAGACAGACCCTACGAGCAGTACTTC.

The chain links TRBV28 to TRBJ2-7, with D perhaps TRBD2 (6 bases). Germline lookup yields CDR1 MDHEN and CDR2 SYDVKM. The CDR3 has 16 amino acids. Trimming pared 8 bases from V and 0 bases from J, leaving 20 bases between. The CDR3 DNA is TGTGCCAGCGGACCACCTGGGACTTTTTCCTCCTACGAGCAGTACTTC. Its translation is CASGPPGTFSSYEQYF. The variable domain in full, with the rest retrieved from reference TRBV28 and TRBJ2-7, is DVKVTQSSRYLVKRTGEKVFLECVQDMDHENMFWYRQDPGLGLRLIYFSYDVKMKEKGDIPEGYSVSREKKERFSLILESASTNQTSMYLCASGPPGTFSSYEQYFGPGTRLTVT.

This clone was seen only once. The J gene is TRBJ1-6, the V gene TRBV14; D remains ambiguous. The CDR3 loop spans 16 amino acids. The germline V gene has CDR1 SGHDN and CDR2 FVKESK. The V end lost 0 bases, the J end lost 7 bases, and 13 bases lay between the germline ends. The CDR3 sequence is CASSQDSVRLNSPLHF. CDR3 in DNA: TGTGCCAGCAGCCAAGATAGCGTCAGACTCAATTCACCCCTCCACTTT.

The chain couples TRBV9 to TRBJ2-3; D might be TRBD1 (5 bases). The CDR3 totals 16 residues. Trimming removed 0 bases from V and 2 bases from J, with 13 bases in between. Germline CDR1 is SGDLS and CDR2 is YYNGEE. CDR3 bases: TGTGCCAGCAGCGTAGGGGGCGTTCTAACCACAGATACGCAGTATTTT. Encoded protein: CASSVGGVLTTDTQYF.

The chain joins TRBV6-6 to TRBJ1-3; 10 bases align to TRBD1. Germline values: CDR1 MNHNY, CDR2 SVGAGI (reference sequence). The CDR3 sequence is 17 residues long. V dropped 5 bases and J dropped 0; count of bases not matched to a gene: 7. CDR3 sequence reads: CASSPLTGGHSGNTIYF. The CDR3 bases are TGTGCCAGCAGTCCCCTGACAGGGGGCCACTCTGGAAACACCATATATTTT.

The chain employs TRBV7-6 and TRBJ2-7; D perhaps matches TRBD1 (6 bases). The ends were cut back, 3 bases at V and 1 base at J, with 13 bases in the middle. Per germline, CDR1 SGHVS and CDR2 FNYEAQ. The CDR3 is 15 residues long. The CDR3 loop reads CASSFHRVGSYEQYF. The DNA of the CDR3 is TGTGCCAGCAGCTTCCACAGGGTAGGTTCCTACGAGCAGTACTTC.

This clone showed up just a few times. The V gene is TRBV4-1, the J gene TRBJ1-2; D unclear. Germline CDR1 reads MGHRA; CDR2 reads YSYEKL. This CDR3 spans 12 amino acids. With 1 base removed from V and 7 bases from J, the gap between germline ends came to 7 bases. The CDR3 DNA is TGCGCCAGCAGCCAAGGAGGATTTGGCTACACCTTC. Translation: CASSQGGFGYTF.

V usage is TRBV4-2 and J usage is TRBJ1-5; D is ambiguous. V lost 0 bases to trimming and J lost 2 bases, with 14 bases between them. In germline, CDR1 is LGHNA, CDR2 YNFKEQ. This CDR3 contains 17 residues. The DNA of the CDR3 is TGTGCCAGCAGCCAAGATAGGAGTCCTTATGGCAATCAGCCCCAGCATTTT. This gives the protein CASSQDRSPYGNQPQHF.

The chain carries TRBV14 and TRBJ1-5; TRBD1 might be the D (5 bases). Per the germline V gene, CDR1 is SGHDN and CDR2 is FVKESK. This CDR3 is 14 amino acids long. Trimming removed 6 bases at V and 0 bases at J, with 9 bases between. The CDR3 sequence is CASSSGYSNQPQHF. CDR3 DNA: TGTGCCAGCAGTTCAGGGTATAGCAATCAGCCCCAGCATTTT.

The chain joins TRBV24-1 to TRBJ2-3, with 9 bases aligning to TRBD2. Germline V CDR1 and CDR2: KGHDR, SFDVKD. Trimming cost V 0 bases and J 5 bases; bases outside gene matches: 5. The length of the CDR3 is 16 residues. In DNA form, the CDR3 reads TGTGCCACCAGTGATTTGGGCGGGGGGGCAAGAGATACGCAGTATTTT. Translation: CATSDLGGGARDTQYF.

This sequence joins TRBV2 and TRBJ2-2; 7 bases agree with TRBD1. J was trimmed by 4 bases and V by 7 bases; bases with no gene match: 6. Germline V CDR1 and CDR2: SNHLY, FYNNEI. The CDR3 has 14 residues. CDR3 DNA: TGTGCCAGCAAAGTCGGGACAGCCACCGGGGAGCTGTTTTTT. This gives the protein CASKVGTATGELFF.

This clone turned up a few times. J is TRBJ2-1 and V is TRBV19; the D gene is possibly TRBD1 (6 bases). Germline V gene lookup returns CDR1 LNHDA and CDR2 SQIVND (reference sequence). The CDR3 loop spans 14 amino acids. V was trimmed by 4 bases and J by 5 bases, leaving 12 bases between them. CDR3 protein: CASSKTGSNNEQFF. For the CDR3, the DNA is TGTGCCAGTAGTAAAACAGGGTCCAACAATGAGCAGTTCTTC.

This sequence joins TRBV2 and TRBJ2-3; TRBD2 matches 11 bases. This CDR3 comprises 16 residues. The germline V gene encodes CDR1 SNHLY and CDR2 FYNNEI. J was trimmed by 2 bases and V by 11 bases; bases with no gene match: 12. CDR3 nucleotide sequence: TGTGCCTTGAGCGCTAGCGGGGGGTATGCCACAGATACGCAGTATTTT. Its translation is CALSASGGYATDTQYF. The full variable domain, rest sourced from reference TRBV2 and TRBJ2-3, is EPEVTQTPSHQVTQMGQEVILRCVPISNHLYFYWYRQILGQKVEFLVSFYNNEISEKSEIFDDQFSVERPDGSNFTLKIRSTKLEDSAMYFCALSASGGYATDTQYFGPGTRLTVL.

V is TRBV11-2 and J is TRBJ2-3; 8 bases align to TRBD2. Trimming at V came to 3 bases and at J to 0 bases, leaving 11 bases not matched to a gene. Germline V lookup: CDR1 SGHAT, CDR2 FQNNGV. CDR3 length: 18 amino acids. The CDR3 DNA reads TGTGCCAGCAGCTTTCGCGGGGGGCCCACCACTAGCACAGATACGCAGTATTTT. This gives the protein CASSFRGGPTTSTDTQYF.

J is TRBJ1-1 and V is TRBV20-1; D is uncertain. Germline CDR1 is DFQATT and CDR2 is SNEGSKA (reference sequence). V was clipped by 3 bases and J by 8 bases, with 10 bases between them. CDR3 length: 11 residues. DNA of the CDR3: TGCAGTGCTAGTGGACTCTGGGAAGCTTTCTTT. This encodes CSASGLWEAFF.

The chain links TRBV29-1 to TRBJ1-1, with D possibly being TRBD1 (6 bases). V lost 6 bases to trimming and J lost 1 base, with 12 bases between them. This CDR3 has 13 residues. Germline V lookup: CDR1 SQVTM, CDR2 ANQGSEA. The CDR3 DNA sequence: TGCAGCGTCGCCAAAGGGGGGAACACTGAAGCTTTCTTT. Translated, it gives CSVAKGGNTEAFF.

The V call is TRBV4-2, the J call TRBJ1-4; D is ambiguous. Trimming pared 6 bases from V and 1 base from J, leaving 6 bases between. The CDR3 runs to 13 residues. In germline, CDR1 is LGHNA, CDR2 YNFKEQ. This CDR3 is CASRARTNEKLFF. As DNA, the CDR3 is TGTGCCAGCAGAGCAAGAACTAATGAAAAACTGTTTTTT.

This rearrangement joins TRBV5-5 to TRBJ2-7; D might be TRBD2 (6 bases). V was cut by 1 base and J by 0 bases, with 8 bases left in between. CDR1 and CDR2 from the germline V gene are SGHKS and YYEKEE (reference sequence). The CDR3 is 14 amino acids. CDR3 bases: TGTGCCAGCAGCTTGTGGGGGGACTCCTACGAGCAGTACTTC. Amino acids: CASSLWGDSYEQYF.

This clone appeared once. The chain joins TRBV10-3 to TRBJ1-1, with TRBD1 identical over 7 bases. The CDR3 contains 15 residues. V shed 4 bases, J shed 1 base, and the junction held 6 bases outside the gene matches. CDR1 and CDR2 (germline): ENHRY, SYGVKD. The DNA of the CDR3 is TGTGCCATCAGTGCTTCGGGACAGCCGAACACTGAAGCTTTCTTT. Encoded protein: CAISASGQPNTEAFF.

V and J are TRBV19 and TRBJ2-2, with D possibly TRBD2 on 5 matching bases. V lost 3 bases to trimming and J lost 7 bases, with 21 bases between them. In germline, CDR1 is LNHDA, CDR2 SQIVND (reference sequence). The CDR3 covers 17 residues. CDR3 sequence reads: CASSISLAATSGGELFF. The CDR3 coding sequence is TGTGCCAGTAGTATTTCTCTAGCTGCTACGAGCGGCGGGGAGCTGTTTTTT.

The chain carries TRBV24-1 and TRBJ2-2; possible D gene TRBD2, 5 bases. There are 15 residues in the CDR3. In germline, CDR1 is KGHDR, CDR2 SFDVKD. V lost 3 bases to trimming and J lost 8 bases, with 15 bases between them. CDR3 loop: CATSDEDPSGGELFF. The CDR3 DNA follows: TGTGCCACCAGTGATGAGGACCCGAGCGGTGGGGAGCTGTTTTTT.

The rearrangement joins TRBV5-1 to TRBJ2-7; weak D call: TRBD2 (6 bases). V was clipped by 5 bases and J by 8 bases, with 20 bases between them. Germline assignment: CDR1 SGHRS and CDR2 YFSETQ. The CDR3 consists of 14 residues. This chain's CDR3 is CASSNRDSRSKQYF. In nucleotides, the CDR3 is TGCGCCAGCAGTAACCGGGACTCAAGGTCTAAGCAGTACTTC.

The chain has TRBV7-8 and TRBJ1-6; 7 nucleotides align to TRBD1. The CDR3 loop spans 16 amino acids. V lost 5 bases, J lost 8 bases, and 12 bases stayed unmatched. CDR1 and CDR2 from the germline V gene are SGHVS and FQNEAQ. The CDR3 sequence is CASSPTPGTDYSPLHF. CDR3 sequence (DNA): TGTGCCAGCAGCCCAACCCCCGGGACAGACTATTCACCCCTCCACTTT. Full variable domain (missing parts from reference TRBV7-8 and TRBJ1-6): GAGVSQSPRYKVAKRGQDVALRCDPISGHVSLFWYQQALGQGPEFLTYFQNEAQLDKSGLPSDRFFAERPEGSVSTLKIQRTQQEDSAVYLCASSPTPGTDYSPLHFGNGTRLTVT.

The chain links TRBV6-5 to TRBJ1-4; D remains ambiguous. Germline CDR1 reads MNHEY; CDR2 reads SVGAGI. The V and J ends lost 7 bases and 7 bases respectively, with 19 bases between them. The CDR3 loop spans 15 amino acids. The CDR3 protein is CASNNVGPGGEKLFF. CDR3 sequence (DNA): TGTGCCAGCAATAATGTCGGTCCTGGAGGTGAAAAACTGTTTTTT.

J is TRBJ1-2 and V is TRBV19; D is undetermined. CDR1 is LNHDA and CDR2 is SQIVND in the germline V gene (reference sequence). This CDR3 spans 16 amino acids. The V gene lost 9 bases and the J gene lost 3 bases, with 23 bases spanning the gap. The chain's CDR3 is CASHSAAAWEDYGYTF. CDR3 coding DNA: TGTGCCAGCCATTCGGCAGCGGCCTGGGAAGACTATGGCTACACCTTC.

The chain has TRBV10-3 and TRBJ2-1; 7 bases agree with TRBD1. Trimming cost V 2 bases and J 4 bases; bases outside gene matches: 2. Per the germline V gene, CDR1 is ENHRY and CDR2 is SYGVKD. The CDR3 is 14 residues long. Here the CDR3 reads CAISEQQGYNEQFF. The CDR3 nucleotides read TGTGCCATCAGTGAGCAACAGGGGTACAATGAGCAGTTCTTC.

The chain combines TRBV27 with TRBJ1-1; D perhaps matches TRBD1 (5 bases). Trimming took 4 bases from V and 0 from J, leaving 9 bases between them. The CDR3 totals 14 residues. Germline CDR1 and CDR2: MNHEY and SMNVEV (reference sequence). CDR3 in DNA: TGTGCCAGCAGTTGGGGGGGTCTGAACACTGAAGCTTTCTTT. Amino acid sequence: CASSWGGLNTEAFF.

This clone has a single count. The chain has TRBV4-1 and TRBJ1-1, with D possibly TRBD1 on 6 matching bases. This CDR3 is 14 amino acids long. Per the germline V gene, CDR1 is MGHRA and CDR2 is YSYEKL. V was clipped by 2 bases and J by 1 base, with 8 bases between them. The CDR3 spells CASSQTGPNTEAFF. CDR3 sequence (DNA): TGCGCCAGCAGCCAAACAGGGCCGAACACTGAAGCTTTCTTT.